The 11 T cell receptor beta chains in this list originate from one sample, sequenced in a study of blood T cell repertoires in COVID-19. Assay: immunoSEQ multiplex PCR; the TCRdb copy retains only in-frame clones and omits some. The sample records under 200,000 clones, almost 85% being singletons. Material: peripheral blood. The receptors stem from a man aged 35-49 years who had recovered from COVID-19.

The CDR3 loop reads CASSPASGTRDISGNTIYF. In nucleotides, the CDR3 is TGTGCCAGCTCACCGGCGAGTGGTACCAGGGACATCTCTGGAAACACCATATATTTT. This sequence joins TRBV18 and TRBJ1-3; D possibly corresponds to TRBD1 (6 bases). Germline assignment: CDR1 KGHSH and CDR2 LQKENI. The V end lost 3 bases, the J end lost 0 bases, and 21 bases lay between the germline ends. The CDR3 is 19 residues long. Full variable domain (outside the CDR3, taken from reference TRBV18 and TRBJ1-3): NAGVMQNPRHLVRRRGQEARLRCSPMKGHSHVYWYRQLPEEGLKFMVYLQKENIIDESGMPKERFSAEFPKEGPSILRIQQVVRGDSAAYFCASSPASGTRDISGNTIYFGEGSWLTVV.

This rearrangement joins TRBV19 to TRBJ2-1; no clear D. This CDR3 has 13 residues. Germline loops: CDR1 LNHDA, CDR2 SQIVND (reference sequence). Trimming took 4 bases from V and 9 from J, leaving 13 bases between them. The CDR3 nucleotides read TGTGCCAGTAGTACTCAGCGCTCGAGTGAGCAGTTCTTC. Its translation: CASSTQRSSEQFF.

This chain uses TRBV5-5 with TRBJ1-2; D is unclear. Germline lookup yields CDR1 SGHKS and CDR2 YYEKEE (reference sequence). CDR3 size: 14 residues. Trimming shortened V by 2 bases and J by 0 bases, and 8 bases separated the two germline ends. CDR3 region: CASSLDLANYGYTF. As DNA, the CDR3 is TGTGCCAGCAGCTTAGACTTAGCTAACTATGGCTACACCTTC.

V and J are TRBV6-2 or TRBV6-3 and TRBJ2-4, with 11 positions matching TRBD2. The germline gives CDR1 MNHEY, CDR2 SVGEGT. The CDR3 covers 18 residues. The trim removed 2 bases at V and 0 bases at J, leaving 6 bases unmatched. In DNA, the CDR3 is TGTGCCAGCAGTTACGGGCTAGCGGGGGGTCTAGCCAAAAACATTCAGTACTTC. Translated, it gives CASSYGLAGGLAKNIQYF.

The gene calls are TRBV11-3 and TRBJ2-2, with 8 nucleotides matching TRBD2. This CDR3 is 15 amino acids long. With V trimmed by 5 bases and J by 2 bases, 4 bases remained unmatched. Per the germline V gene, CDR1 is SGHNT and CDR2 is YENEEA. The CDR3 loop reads CASSRSGINTGELFF. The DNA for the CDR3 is TGTGCCAGCAGCCGTAGCGGGATCAACACCGGGGAGCTGTTTTTT.

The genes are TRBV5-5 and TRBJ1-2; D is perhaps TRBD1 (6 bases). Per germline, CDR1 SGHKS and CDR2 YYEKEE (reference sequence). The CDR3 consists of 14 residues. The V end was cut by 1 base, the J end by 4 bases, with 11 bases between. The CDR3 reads CASSLITGSYGYTF. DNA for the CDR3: TGTGCCAGCAGCTTGATTACAGGGTCCTATGGCTACACCTTC.

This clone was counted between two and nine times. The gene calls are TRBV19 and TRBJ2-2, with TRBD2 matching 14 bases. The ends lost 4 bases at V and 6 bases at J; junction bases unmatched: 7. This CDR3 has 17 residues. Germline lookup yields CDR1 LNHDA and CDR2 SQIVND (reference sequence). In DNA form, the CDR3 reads TGTGCCAGTAGTACGTCGGGACTAGCGGGAGTGCCCGGGGAGCTGTTTTTT. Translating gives CASSTSGLAGVPGELFF.

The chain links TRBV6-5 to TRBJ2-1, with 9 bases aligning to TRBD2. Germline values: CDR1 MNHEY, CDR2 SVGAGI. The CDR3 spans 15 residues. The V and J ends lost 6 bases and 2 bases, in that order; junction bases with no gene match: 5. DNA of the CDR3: TGTGCCAGCAGCCGGACTAGCGCCCCCTACAATGAGCAGTTCTTC. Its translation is CASSRTSAPYNEQFF.

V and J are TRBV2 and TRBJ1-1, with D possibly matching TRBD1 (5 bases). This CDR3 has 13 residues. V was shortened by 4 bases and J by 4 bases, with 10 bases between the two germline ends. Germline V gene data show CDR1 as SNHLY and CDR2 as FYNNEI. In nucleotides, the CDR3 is TGTGCCAGCAGTGTGGAAAGGGGCACTGAAGCTTTCTTT. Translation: CASSVERGTEAFF.

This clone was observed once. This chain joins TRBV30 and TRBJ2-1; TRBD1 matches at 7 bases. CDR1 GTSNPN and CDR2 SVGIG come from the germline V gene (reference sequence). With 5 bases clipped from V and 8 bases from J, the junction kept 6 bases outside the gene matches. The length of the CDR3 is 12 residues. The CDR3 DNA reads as TGTGCCTGGGGTCAGGGGGTCGATGAGCAGTTCTTC. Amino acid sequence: CAWGQGVDEQFF.

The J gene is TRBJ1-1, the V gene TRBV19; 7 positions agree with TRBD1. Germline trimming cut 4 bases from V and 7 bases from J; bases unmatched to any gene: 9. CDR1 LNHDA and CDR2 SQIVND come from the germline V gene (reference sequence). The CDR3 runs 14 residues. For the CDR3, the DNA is TGTGCCAGTAGTAACGACAGGGCCGGAGGTGAAGCTTTCTTT. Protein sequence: CASSNDRAGGEAFF.